This T cell receptor (beta chain) was retrieved from a study of beta chain features in type 1 diabetes. The isolated RNA, all of it, was reverse transcribed, so expressed TCRB transcripts were what got sequenced. Some clones are missing from TCRdb's copy, which holds only in-frame ones; the method was immunoSEQ multiplex PCR. The table lists around 600,000 clones, 9.5% to 15% of them singletons. Findings of the study overall: Shortening that was moderate but significant affected the TCRB CDR3s of Type 1 diabetes patients in all four CD4+ subsets. In type 1 diabetes patients, VDJ junctions had fewer insertions; deletions at these junctions were more frequent. Patients' naive, central memory and regulatory TCRB repertoires appeared more alike than those of healthy donors. No resolution was reached here on whether HLA type influences TCRB rearrangement.

Sorting of CD4+ naive, central memory, regulatory and stem cell-like memory cells was performed via CD45RO/CCR7/CD25/CD127/CD95/CD27. CDR3 length: 15 amino acids. V was clipped by 0 bases and J by 5 bases, with 14 bases between them. Germline CDR1 is LGHNA and CDR2 is YNFKEQ. Comments on this clone: The target antigen is unknown.

Sequencing was performed on naive CD4+ T cells from blood. J is TRBJ2-7 and V is TRBV4-2, with a tentative D call TRBD1 (5 bases). The clonotype comes from a man aged 25-45 years with type 1 diabetes. The CDR3 is CASSQDLLGRDEQYF. DNA of the CDR3: TGTGCCAGCAGCCAAGATCTGTTAGGCAGGGACGAGCAGTACTTC.